This T cell receptor (beta chain) was observed in a study of T cells after yellow fever vaccination. TCRdb reprocessed the 5' RACE reads with MiXCR, giving one entry per CDR3 protein. The sample includes around 530,000 distinct CDR3 sequences, roughly a sixth of them seen just once. Trimming left V 1 base short and J 3 bases short, with 10 bases between. This CDR3 has 15 residues. Study-wide results and caveats: The secondary response was weaker but peaked faster, day 5 versus 15.

This clonotype occurred a few times. Antigen unknown. Sample: PBMCs, taken 4 to 5 days after the first yellow fever vaccination. This chain links TRBV12-3 or TRBV12-4 with TRBJ1-3; D remains unclear. This sequence was found in a man aged 18 to 30 who received the YFV17D yellow fever vaccine. CDR3 residues: CASSLESRFGNTIYF. CDR3 sequence (DNA): TGTGCCAGCAGTTTAGAATCGAGATTTGGAAACACCATATATTTT.